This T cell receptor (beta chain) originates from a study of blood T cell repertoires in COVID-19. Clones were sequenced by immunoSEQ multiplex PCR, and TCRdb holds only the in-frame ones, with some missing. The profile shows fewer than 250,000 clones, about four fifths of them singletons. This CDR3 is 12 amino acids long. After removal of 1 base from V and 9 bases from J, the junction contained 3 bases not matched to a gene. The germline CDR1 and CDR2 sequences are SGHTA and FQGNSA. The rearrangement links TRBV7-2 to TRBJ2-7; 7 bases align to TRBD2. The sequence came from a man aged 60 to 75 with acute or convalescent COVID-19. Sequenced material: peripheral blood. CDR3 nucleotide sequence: TGTGCCAGCAGCTTAGGGGGGGGTTCGCAGTACTTC. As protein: CASSLGGGSQYF.